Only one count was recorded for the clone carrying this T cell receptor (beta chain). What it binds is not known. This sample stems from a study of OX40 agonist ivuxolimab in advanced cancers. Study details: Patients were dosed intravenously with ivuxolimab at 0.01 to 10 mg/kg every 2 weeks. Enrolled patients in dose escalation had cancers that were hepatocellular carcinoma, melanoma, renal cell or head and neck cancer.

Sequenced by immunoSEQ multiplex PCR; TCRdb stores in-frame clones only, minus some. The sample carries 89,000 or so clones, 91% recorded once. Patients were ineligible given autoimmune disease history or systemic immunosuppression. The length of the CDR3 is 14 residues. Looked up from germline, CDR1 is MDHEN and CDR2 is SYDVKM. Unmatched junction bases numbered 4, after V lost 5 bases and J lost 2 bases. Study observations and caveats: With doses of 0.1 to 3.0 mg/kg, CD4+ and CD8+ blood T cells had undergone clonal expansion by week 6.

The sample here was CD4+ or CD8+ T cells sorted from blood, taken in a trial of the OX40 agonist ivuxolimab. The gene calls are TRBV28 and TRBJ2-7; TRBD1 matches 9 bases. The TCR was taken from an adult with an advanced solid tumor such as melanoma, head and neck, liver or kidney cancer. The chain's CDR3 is CASSQQGATYEQYF. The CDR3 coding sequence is TGTGCCAGCAGTCAACAGGGGGCCACCTACGAGCAGTACTTC.